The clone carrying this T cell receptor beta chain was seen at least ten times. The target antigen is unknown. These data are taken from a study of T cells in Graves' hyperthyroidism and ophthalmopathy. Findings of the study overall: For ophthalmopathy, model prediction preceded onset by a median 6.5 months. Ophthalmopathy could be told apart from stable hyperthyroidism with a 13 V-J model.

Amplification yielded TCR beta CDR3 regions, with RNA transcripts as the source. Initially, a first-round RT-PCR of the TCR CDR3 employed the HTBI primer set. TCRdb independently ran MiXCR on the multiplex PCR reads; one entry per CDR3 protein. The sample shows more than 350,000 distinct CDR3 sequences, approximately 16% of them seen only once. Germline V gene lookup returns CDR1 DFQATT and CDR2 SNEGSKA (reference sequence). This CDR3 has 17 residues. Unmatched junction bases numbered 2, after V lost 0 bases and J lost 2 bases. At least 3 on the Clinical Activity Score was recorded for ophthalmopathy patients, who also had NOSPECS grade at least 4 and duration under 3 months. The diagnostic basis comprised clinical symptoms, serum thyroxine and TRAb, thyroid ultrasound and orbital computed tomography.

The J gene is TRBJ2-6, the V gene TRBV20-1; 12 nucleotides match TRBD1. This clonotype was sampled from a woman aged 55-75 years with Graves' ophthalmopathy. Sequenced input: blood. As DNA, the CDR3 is TGCAGTGCTAGAGACTGGGACAGGGGGCCTGGGGCCAACGTCCTGACTTTC. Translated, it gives CSARDWDRGPGANVLTF.